Described below is a single TCR beta chain sequence and its context. The data derive from a study of technical replicates of blood from several donors. Profiled with immunoSEQ multiplex PCR; TCRdb holds only in-frame clones, not every one. The sample carries roughly 68,000 clones, about 97% recorded once. The V end was cut by 2 bases, the J end by 5 bases, with 9 bases between. Germline assignment: CDR1 KGHSH and CDR2 LQKENI. This CDR3 comprises 13 residues. The chain carries TRBV18 and TRBJ1-1; possible D gene TRBD1, 6 bases. The TCR sequence derives from a human donor in good health. The sequencing input was T cells isolated from PBMCs. The CDR3 DNA sequence: TGTGCCAGCTCACCATTAACAGGGACTGAAGCTTTCTTT. Amino acids: CASSPLTGTEAFF.